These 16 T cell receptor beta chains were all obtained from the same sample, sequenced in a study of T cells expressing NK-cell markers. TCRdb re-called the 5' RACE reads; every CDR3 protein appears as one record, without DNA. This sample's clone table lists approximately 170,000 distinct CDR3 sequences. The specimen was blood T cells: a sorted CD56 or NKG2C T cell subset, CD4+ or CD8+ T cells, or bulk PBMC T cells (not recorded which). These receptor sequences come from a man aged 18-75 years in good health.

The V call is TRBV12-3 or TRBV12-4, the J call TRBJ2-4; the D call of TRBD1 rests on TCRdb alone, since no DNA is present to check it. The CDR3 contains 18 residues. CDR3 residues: CASSLDSDRPAAKNIQYF.

CDR3 region: CASSLGTSEEDTQYF. V and J are TRBV7-9 and TRBJ2-3; TCRdb indicates TRBD2, and absent DNA this call remains unverified. In germline, CDR1 is SEHNR, CDR2 FQNEAQ (reference sequence). There are 15 residues in the CDR3.

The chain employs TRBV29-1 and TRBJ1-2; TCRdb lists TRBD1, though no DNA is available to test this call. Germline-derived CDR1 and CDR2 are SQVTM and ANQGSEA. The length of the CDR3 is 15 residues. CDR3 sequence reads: CSDRTQGIHVYGYTF.

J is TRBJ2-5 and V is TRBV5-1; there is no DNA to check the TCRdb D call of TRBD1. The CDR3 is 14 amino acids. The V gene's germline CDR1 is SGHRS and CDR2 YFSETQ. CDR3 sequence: CASHLGAGEETQYF.

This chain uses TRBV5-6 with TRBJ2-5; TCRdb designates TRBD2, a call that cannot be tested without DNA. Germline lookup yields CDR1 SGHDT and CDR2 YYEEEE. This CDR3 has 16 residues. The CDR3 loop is CASSGRIAGYQETQYF.

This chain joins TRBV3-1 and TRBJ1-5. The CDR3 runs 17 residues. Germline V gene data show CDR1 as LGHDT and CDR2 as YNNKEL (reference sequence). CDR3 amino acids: CASSQANSLYSNQPQHF. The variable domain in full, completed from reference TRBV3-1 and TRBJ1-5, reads DTAVSQTPKYLVTQMGNDKSIKCEQNLGHDTMYWYKQDSKKFLKIMFSYNNKELIINETVPNRFSPKSPDKAHLNLHINSLELGDSAVYFCASSQANSLYSNQPQHFGDGTRLSIL.

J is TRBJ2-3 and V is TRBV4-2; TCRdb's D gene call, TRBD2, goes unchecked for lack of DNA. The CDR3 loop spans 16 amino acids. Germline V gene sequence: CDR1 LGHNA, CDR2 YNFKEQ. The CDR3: CASSQGTSGGADTQYF.

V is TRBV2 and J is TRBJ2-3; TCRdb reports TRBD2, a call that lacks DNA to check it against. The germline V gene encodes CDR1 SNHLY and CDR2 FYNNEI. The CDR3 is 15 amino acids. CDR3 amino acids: CASSMTSGGADTQYF.

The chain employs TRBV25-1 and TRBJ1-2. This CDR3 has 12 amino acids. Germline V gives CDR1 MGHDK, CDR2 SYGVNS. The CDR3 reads CASSGTVYGYTF.

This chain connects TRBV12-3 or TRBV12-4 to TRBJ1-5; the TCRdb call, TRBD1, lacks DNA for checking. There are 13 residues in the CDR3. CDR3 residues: CASSFFDREPQHF.

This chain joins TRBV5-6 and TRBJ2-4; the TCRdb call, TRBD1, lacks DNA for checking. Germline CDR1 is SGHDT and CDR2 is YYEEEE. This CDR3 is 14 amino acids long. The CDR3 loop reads CASSFGTGGNIQYF.

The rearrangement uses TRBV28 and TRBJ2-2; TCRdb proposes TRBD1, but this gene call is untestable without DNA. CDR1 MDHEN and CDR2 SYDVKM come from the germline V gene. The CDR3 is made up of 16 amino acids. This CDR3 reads CASRPHGTGRTGELFF. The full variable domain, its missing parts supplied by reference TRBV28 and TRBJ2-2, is DVKVTQSSRYLVKRTGEKVFLECVQDMDHENMFWYRQDPGLGLRLIYFSYDVKMKEKGDIPEGYSVSREKKERFSLILESASTNQTSMYLCASRPHGTGRTGELFFGEGSRLTVL.

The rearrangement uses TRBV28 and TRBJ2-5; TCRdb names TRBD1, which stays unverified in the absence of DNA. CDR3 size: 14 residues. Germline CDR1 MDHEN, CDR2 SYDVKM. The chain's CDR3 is CAIGRDRERETQYF.

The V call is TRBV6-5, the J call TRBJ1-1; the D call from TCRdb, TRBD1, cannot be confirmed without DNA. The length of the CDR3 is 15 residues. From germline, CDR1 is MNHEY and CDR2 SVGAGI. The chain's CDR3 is CASSYSGQGYTEAFF.

The CDR3: CASSESVQFYGYTF. The chain combines TRBV2 with TRBJ1-2. This CDR3 spans 14 amino acids. Germline CDR1 reads SNHLY; CDR2 reads FYNNEI.

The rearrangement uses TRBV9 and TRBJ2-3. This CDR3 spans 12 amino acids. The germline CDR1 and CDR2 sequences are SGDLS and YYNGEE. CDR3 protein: CASSEIWDTQYF.